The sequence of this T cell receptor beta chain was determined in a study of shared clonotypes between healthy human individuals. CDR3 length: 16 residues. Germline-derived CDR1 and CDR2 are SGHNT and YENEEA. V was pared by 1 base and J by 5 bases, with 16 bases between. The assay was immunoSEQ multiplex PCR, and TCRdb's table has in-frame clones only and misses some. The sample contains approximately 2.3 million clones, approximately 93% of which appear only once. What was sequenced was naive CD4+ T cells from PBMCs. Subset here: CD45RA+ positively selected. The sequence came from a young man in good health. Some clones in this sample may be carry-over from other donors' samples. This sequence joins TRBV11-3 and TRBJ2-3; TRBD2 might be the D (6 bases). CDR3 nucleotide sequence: TGTGCCAGCAGCTTAGGGGCCGCTAGCGTGCGAGATACGCAGTATTTT. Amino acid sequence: CASSLGAASVRDTQYF.